Described below is a single T cell receptor (beta chain) sequence and its context. Its antigen remains undetermined. Within one base of it there is no much larger clone, and no base qualities were kept. This sample was included in a study of T cell repertoires in cytomegalovirus infection (dated by TCRdb to the late 2010s). Notes on the research overall: Peptide stimulations targeted recently identified HLA-C-restricted CMV epitopes, whose presentation resists viral immunomodulation, together with well-studied HLA-B-restricted epitopes. The HLA type of each donor mattered for the analysis, because public TCR beta signatures pointed to carriage of CMV infection along with the matching HLA type. General conclusions and limits of the study: Carriers of CMV infection plus the relevant HLA type were discriminated by the cumulative frequency of public TCR beta family members in the study cohort and in an independent 352-donor cohort. The ex vivo response was dominated by HLA-C-restricted CMV-specific TCR beta clonotypes, which also provided the single most frequent clonotype in two of eight donors.

Interpreted using the paper, the treatment or condition label stands for: in vitro stimulation with specific CMV peptide epitopes to enrich CMV-specific T cells. Sequencing was carried out with an Illumina HiSeq 1500. TCRdb ran its own pipeline on the public reads, namely fastp trimming at Q25 and MiXCR clone calling, and kept in-frame beta chains. Under each unique CDR3 protein, matching rows form one entry showing the most common genes and DNA. A total of about 830,000 distinct CDR3 sequences appear in this sample, less than 35% of them only once. The ten most abundant clones make up 12% of the sample. V is cut by 3 bases and J by 7 bases, and the space between the germline ends is 16 bases. The CDR3 runs 16 amino acids, cysteine and phenylalanine included. The retained sequence is limited to the CDR3, 48 bases, with the frame set at the first base.

Specimen: cultured CD8+ T cells from PBMCs, collected from culture after CMV antigen stimulation. This chain is built from TRBV12-3 or TRBV12-4 and TRBJ1-6; the D segment could be TRBD1, given 6 matching bases. This clonotype was obtained from a human donor in good health (CMV status not recorded). Some clones in this sample may be carry-over from other donors' samples. In nucleotide form, the sequence is TGTGCCAGCAGTTTTGGAACACAGGGCTTGAATTCACCCCTCCACTTT. It encodes CASSFGTQGLNSPLHF.